The 7 T cell receptor beta chains below all came from one sample that was sequenced in a study of patients and donors after allogeneic stem cell transplantation. MiXCR was run by TCRdb on the RT-PCR reads, yielding one entry per CDR3 protein. The sample includes some 200,000 distinct CDR3 sequences, 41% of them seen just once. Material: blood, either unsorted or a sorted T cell fraction (not recorded which). These receptors were obtained from a human donor who was either an allogeneic HSCT recipient or a stem cell or donor lymphocyte infusion donor (not recorded which). It is not recorded whose cells these are; they may come from a transplant donor.

The CDR3 loop reads CASGLAGEYEQYF. CDR3 nucleotide sequence: TGTGCCAGCGGACTAGCGGGAGAGTACGAGCAGTACTTC. The chain recombines TRBV28 with TRBJ2-7; 13 nucleotides match TRBD2. The CDR3 is 13 amino acids. Per the germline V gene, CDR1 is MDHEN and CDR2 is SYDVKM. With V trimmed by 8 bases and J by 4 bases, 2 bases remained unmatched.

This clonotype turned up a few times. The chain is built from TRBV6-5 and TRBJ1-2; no clear D gene. Germline V lookup: CDR1 MNHEY, CDR2 SVGAGI. Trimming pared 5 bases from V and 0 bases from J, leaving 4 bases between. The CDR3 is made up of 12 amino acids. The CDR3 reads CASSRPNYGYTF. DNA for the CDR3: TGTGCCAGCAGTAGACCTAACTATGGCTACACCTTC.

This chain links TRBV12-3 or TRBV12-4 with TRBJ2-2, with 10 positions matching TRBD2. This CDR3 region has 15 residues. J was trimmed by 3 bases and V by 5 bases; bases with no gene match: 3. The CDR3 coding sequence is TGTGCCAGCAGTCTGGGACTAGCGTACACCGGGGAGCTGTTTTTT. This translates into CASSLGLAYTGELFF.

CDR3 DNA sequence: TGCAGCGTTGAAGATCTAGGCAGATTAGTGAACACTGAAGCTTTCTTT. It encodes CSVEDLGRLVNTEAFF. This chain connects TRBV29-1 to TRBJ1-1; D gene ambiguous. CDR1 and CDR2 from the germline V gene are SQVTM and ANQGSEA. The CDR3 contains 16 residues. The ends were cut back, 0 bases at V and 0 bases at J, with 14 bases in the middle. The complete variable domain, with remaining parts taken from reference TRBV29-1 and TRBJ1-1, reads SAVISQKPSRDICQRGTSLTIQCQVDSQVTMMFWYRQQPGQSLTLIATANQGSEATYESGFVIDKFPISRPNLTFSTLTVSNMSPEDSSIYLCSVEDLGRLVNTEAFFGQGTRLTVV.

The chain links TRBV20-1 to TRBJ2-3; no reliable D call. Germline V gene data show CDR1 as DFQATT and CDR2 as SNEGSKA (reference sequence). The CDR3 is made up of 15 amino acids. V gave up 3 bases and J gave up 2 bases, with 15 bases separating them. This CDR3 is CSASSVSGDTDTQYF. DNA of the CDR3: TGCAGTGCTAGTTCGGTATCTGGTGACACAGATACGCAGTATTTT.

This clonotype appeared a few times. The chain links TRBV9 to TRBJ2-7; possible D gene TRBD2, 5 bases. The V gene's germline CDR1 is SGDLS and CDR2 YYNGEE. The CDR3 runs to 16 residues. Trimming took 3 bases from V and 3 from J, leaving 19 bases between them. The CDR3 bases are TGTGCCAGCAGCGAGAGGGCCACGGGATCCCACTACGAGCAGTACTTC. Encoded protein: CASSERATGSHYEQYF.

The chain joins TRBV28 to TRBJ1-5, with 10 bases fitting TRBD1. V was pared by 6 bases and J by 5 bases, with 7 bases of the junction left unmatched. The CDR3 sequence is 15 residues long. Germline V CDR1 and CDR2: MDHEN, SYDVKM. The CDR3 is CASRGLGTGDQPQHF. CDR3 nucleotide sequence: TGTGCCAGCAGGGGCCTAGGGACAGGGGATCAGCCCCAGCATTTT.